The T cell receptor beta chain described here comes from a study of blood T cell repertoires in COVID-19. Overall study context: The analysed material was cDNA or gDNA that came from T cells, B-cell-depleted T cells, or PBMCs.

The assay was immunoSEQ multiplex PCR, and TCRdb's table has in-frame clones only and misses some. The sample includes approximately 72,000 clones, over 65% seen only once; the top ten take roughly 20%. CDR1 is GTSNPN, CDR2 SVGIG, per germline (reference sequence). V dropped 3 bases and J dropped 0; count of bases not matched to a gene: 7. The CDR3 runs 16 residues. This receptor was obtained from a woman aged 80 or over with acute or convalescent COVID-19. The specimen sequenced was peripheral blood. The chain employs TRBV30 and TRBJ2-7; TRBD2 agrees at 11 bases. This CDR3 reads CAWRISGGASSYEQYF. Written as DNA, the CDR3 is TGTGCCTGGAGGATTAGCGGGGGGGCCAGCTCCTACGAGCAGTACTTC.